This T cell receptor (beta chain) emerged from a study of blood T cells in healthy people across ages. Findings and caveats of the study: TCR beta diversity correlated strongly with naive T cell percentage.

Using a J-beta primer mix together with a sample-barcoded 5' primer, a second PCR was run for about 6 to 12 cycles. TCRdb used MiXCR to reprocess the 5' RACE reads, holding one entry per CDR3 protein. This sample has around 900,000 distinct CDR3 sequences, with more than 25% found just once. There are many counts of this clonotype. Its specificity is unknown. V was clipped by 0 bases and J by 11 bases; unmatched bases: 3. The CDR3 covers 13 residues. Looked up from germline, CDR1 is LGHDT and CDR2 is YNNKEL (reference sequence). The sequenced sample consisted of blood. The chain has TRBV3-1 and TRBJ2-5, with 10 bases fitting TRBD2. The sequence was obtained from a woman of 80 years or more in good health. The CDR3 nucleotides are TGTGCCAGCAGCCAAGATCAGCGGGGGGGGCAGTACTTC. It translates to CASSQDQRGGQYF.